This record covers a single T cell receptor (beta chain). This record belongs to a study of technical replicates of blood from several donors. Clones were sequenced by immunoSEQ multiplex PCR, and TCRdb holds only the in-frame ones, with some missing. The data show under 95,000 clones, around 92% seen once. This CDR3 has 13 amino acids. CDR1 SQVTM and CDR2 ANQGSEA come from the germline V gene. Trimming took 4 bases from V and 10 from J, leaving 17 bases between them. Input material: T cells isolated from PBMCs. The V gene is TRBV29-1, the J gene TRBJ2-1, with a possible D match to TRBD2 (5 bases). The receptor was derived from a human donor in good health. The CDR3 bases are TGCAGCGTTGGGGCGGGCCCGCCCCACGAGCAGTTCTTC. The encoded protein is CSVGAGPPHEQFF.